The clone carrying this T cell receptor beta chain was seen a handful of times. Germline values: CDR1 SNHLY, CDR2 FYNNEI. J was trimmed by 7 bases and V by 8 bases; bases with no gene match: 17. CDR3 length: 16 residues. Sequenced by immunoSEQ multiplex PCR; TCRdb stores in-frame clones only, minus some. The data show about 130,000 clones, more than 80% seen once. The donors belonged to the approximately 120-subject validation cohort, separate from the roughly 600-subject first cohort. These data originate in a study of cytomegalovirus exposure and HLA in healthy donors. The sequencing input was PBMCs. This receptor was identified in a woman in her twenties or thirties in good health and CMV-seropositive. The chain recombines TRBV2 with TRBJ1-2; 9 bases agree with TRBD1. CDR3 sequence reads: CASDLGTGGPGRGYTF. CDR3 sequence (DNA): TGTGCCAGCGATCTGGGTACAGGGGGCCCAGGGCGTGGCTACACCTTC. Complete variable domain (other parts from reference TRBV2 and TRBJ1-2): EPEVTQTPSHQVTQMGQEVILRCVPISNHLYFYWYRQILGQKVEFLVSFYNNEISEKSEIFDDQFSVERPDGSNFTLKIRSTKLEDSAMYFCASDLGTGGPGRGYTFGSGTRLTVV.